Each of the 14 T cell receptor beta chains below was sequenced from the same sample in a study of cytotoxic CD8 clonotypes in ibrutinib-treated CLL. Produced via immunoSEQ multiplex PCR; TCRdb's table is partial and in-frame only. The sample records roughly 42,000 clones, about two thirds being singletons. The sequenced sample was PBMCs, obtained at disease progression, from a patient treated with ibrutinib. The receptors were gathered from a human donor with chronic lymphocytic leukemia.

The chain recombines TRBV18 with TRBJ2-1; D unclear. V was cut by 1 base and J by 3 bases, with 22 bases left in between. CDR1 is KGHSH and CDR2 is LQKENI in the germline V gene. CDR3 length: 19 amino acids. The chain's CDR3 is CASSPLVLFGIVGYNEQFF. The CDR3, as DNA: TGTGCCAGCTCACCACTGGTATTGTTTGGGATCGTAGGCTACAATGAGCAGTTCTTC. The whole variable domain, filled in from reference TRBV18 and TRBJ2-1, reads NAGVMQNPRHLVRRRGQEARLRCSPMKGHSHVYWYRQLPEEGLKFMVYLQKENIIDESGMPKERFSAEFPKEGPSILRIQQVVRGDSAAYFCASSPLVLFGIVGYNEQFFGPGTRLTVL.

The sample holds one count of this clone. This chain links TRBV15 with TRBJ2-4; D tentatively reads TRBD1 or TRBD2 (6 bases each). CDR3 length equals 19 residues. Between the trimmed V and J ends, which lost 0 bases and 1 base, there was a span of 19 bases. Germline-derived CDR1 and CDR2 are LNHNV and YYDKDF (reference sequence). The CDR3 DNA reads TGTGCCACCAGCAGAGATGGGGCTGGCCGGGGGCTTGCCAAAAACATTCAGTACTTC. Translating gives CATSRDGAGRGLAKNIQYF.

This sequence joins TRBV9 and TRBJ1-1, with TRBD1 identical over 7 bases. V was pared by 4 bases and J by 3 bases, with 6 bases of the junction left unmatched. The CDR3 runs to 14 residues. CDR1 is SGDLS and CDR2 is YYNGEE in the germline V gene. The chain's CDR3 is CASSTLDRHTEAFF. CDR3 DNA sequence: TGTGCCAGCAGCACCCTGGACAGGCACACTGAAGCTTTCTTT.

This clone was seen at least ten times. V usage is TRBV6-6 and J usage is TRBJ1-2, with D unresolved. Germline V gives CDR1 MNHNY, CDR2 SVGAGI (reference sequence). V lost 5 bases and J 3 bases, leaving 16 bases between the germline ends. The CDR3 covers 15 residues. CDR3 region: CASSRTPGPDYGYTF. CDR3 bases: TGTGCCAGCAGTCGCACTCCGGGTCCCGACTATGGCTACACCTTC.

By sample fraction, this clone is medium-sized (0.01 to 0.1%). The chain is built from TRBV30 and TRBJ1-2; TRBD1 is a possible D gene (6 bases). V was pared by 0 bases and J by 2 bases, with 13 bases between. The CDR3 runs to 15 residues. Germline CDR1 and CDR2: GTSNPN and SVGIG (reference sequence). CDR3 nucleotides: TGTGCCTGGAGTGTTCCCAGGGGCGGCAACTATGGCTACACCTTC. Its translation: CAWSVPRGGNYGYTF.

The gene calls are TRBV4-1 and TRBJ1-3; a possible D gene is TRBD1 (6 bases). Trimming removed 8 bases at V and 2 bases at J, with 28 bases between. Germline lookup yields CDR1 MGHRA and CDR2 YSYEKL. The CDR3 is 19 residues long. The CDR3 DNA is TGCGCCAGCGGGGGTGAGGGGGTTTACTCCATGGCAACTGGAAACACCATATATTTT. Its translation: CASGGEGVYSMATGNTIYF.

This CDR3 is CAISTGQGATVYGYTF. Here the CDR3 DNA reads TGTGCCATCAGCACCGGACAGGGGGCGACCGTTTATGGCTACACCTTC. The gene calls are TRBV10-3 and TRBJ1-2; 11 nucleotides line up with TRBD1. Trimming at V came to 6 bases and at J to 5 bases, leaving 11 bases not matched to a gene. The germline CDR1 and CDR2 sequences are ENHRY and SYGVKD. The length of the CDR3 is 16 residues.

The rearrangement links TRBV5-6 to TRBJ2-6; D is unclear. The CDR3 is 14 amino acids. CDR1 is SGHDT and CDR2 is YYEEEE in the germline V gene. Trimming removed 4 bases from V and 0 bases from J, with 5 bases in between. The CDR3 sequence is CASSAYSGANVLTF. The DNA of the CDR3 is TGTGCCAGCAGCGCCTACTCTGGGGCCAACGTCCTGACTTTC.

The CDR3 reads CSAGVQYGYTF. CDR3 nucleotide sequence: TGCAGTGCGGGGGTTCAGTATGGCTACACCTTC. The chain links TRBV20-1 to TRBJ1-2; tentative D call: TRBD1 (5 bases). The CDR3 runs 11 residues. The V gene lost 6 bases and the J gene lost 5 bases, with 10 bases spanning the gap. Germline CDR1 is DFQATT and CDR2 is SNEGSKA (reference sequence).

The chain is built from TRBV5-6 and TRBJ2-7; TRBD1 matches 10 bases. The germline gives CDR1 SGHDT, CDR2 YYEEEE. With V trimmed by 7 bases and J by 4 bases, 2 bases remained unmatched. The CDR3 contains 12 residues. The CDR3 region is CASWGQGYEQYF. CDR3 nucleotide sequence: TGTGCCAGCTGGGGACAGGGGTACGAGCAGTACTTC.

In its sample, this clone was seen a few times. V is TRBV4-3 and J is TRBJ1-4; unclear D gene. This CDR3 has 17 amino acids. Trimming removed 2 bases from V and 4 bases from J, with 17 bases in between. The germline V gene encodes CDR1 LGHNA and CDR2 YSLEER. CDR3 residues: CASSQRFTAGFNEKLFF. The CDR3 bases are TGCGCCAGCAGCCAACGTTTTACGGCAGGATTTAATGAAAAACTGTTTTTT.

The chain joins TRBV4-2 to TRBJ2-7, with D unclear. CDR1 is LGHNA, CDR2 YNFKEQ, per germline. V lost 3 bases and J lost 5, with 5 bases in between. The CDR3 is made up of 11 amino acids. The CDR3 nucleotides read TGTGCCAGCAGCCAGGGCAACGAGCAGTACTTC. Residues: CASSQGNEQYF.

V and J are TRBV15 and TRBJ1-5, with D perhaps matching TRBD1 (5 bases). The V end lost 5 bases, the J end lost 0 bases, and 17 bases lay between the germline ends. CDR3 length: 17 amino acids. The germline gives CDR1 LNHNV, CDR2 YYDKDF (reference sequence). Here the CDR3 reads CATSLRGTTISNQPQHF. The CDR3, as DNA: TGTGCCACCAGCTTGCGCGGGACGACGATTAGCAATCAGCCCCAGCATTTT. Drawing the rest from reference TRBV15 and TRBJ1-5, the complete variable domain is DAMVIQNPRYQVTQFGKPVTLSCSQTLNHNVMYWYQQKSSQAPKLLFHYYDKDFNNEADTPDNFQSRRPNTSFCFLDIRSPGLGDTAMYLCATSLRGTTISNQPQHFGDGTRLSIL.

The J gene is TRBJ2-7, the V gene TRBV9; D is possibly TRBD1 (5 bases). CDR1 SGDLS and CDR2 YYNGEE come from the germline V gene. The CDR3 extends over 14 amino acids. The V end was cut by 2 bases, the J end by 1 base, with 10 bases between. The CDR3 loop is CASSVGQVSYEQYF. In nucleotides, the CDR3 is TGTGCCAGCAGCGTTGGACAAGTATCCTACGAGCAGTACTTC.